This T cell receptor beta chain emerged from a study of T-cell memory formation after mild COVID-19. Study overall: Clustering of TCRs was largely donor specific. Study results and limitations: Some clones that responded were present in memory (sampled pre-infection), which suggests cross-reactive memory joined.

Constant-segment primers and 5'RACE yielded cDNA libraries for TCR alpha and TCR beta, each carrying sample barcodes and UMIs. In TCRdb, the 5' RACE reads were re-called with MiXCR into one record per CDR3 protein. The sample carries approximately 430,000 distinct CDR3 sequences, 20% to 25% recorded once. Of note for this clonotype: Its antigen is undetermined. The junction departs from the called germline gene at one end, perhaps through a read error.

Germline loops: CDR1 SSHAT, CDR2 FNYEAQ (reference sequence). This CDR3 comprises 13 residues. The sequenced sample consisted of PBMCs or a T cell subset sorted from them (not recorded which). The receptor comes from an adult woman who had mild COVID-19 (a few samples of this study predate the infection). Cell type and time point are not known. The chain has TRBV7-7 and TRBJ2-7; D might be TRBD1 or TRBD2, each matching 6 bases. The CDR3 reads CASSLEQGREQYF. The DNA of the CDR3 is TGTGCTAGCAGCTTAGAGCAGGGGAGGGAGCAGTACTTC.